This T cell receptor beta chain was sequenced in a study of post-analysis software for immune sequencing data. Study background: Disease trajectories encompassed relapsing-remitting, secondary progressive and progressive-relapsing multiple sclerosis. Study-level findings and limits: When the samples were clustered directly with F measure, those that had been prepared in the same batch showed strong co-clustering. A handful of TRBV segments were significantly more frequent in patients than in controls. TRBV5-6, TRBV5-1 and TRBV20-1 were among these segments. Controls had significantly higher normalized Chao1 diversity than multiple sclerosis patients.

Prepared libraries of TCR beta cDNA carried unique molecular identifiers. T cells, roughly 0.95 to 10 million of them, yielded some 500,000 cDNA molecules. MiXCR, run by TCRdb on the PCR reads, gives a single entry per CDR3 protein. The sample lists about 460,000 distinct CDR3 sequences, 45% occurring once. Germline assignment: CDR1 SGHAT and CDR2 FQNNGV. V was cut by 0 bases and J by 2 bases, with 20 bases left in between. The CDR3 sequence is 18 residues long. As concerns this clonotype: Its antigen is currently unknown.

The source is a girl aged 5-17 years with multiple sclerosis. The sample comprised blood. The genes are TRBV11-2 and TRBJ2-7; tentatively, D is TRBD1 or TRBD2 (5 bases each). Here the CDR3 DNA reads TGTGCCAGCAGCTTAGATCCCGAATCCGGGACGGTTGCCTACGAGCAGTACTTC. Protein sequence: CASSLDPESGTVAYEQYF.